Listed here are 28 T cell receptor beta chains from one sample, sequenced in a study of radiotherapy plus CTLA-4 blockade in lung cancer (dated by TCRdb to the late 2010s). Library creation used the immunoSEQ multiplex PCR assay. As stored in TCRdb, this immuneACCESS dataset retains in-frame rearrangements with V and J assigned. A fraction of the clones does not appear; measured against another copy, unresolved V genes explain less than half of the discrepancy, and the remainder lacks a known reason. In this sample the table shows about 110,000 clones, roughly 80% of which occur a single time. The ten largest clones represent roughly 3.5% of the sample. This sample comprised peripheral blood, obtained from a patient treated with radiotherapy plus ipilimumab. These receptors all stem from a human donor with non-small cell lung cancer that progressed on radiotherapy plus ipilimumab. Some clones in this sample may be carry-over from other donors' samples.

The V gene is TRBV18, the J gene TRBJ2-7, with 9 positions matching TRBD2. Germline V CDR1 and CDR2: KGHSH, LQKENI. This CDR3 contains 13 residues. The CDR3 region is CVAQRGDLYEQYF. For the CDR3, the DNA is TGTGTCGCCCAGCGGGGGGACCTCTACGAGCAGTACTTC.

The V gene is TRBV7-2, the J gene TRBJ2-1; D gene ambiguous. Germline loops: CDR1 SGHTA, CDR2 FQGNSA. The CDR3 extends over 12 amino acids. Trimming left V 1 base short and J 3 bases short, with 1 base between. The CDR3 spells CASSLDYNEQFF. The CDR3 DNA sequence: TGTGCCAGCAGCTTAGACTACAATGAGCAGTTCTTC.

The V and J genes are TRBV28 and TRBJ2-3, with TRBD2 matching 11 bases. V was clipped by 6 bases and J by 6 bases; unmatched bases: 5. The length of the CDR3 is 14 residues. Germline V CDR1 and CDR2: MDHEN, SYDVKM. Here the CDR3 reads CASRLAGDSDTQYF. The CDR3 coding sequence is TGTGCCAGCAGACTAGCGGGGGACTCGGATACGCAGTATTTT. The full variable domain, in which reference TRBV28 and TRBJ2-3 provide the parts outside the CDR3, is DVKVTQSSRYLVKRTGEKVFLECVQDMDHENMFWYRQDPGLGLRLIYFSYDVKMKEKGDIPEGYSVSREKKERFSLILESASTNQTSMYLCASRLAGDSDTQYFGPGTRLTVL.

V usage is TRBV9 and J usage is TRBJ1-4, with D perhaps TRBD1 (5 bases). Per germline, CDR1 SGDLS and CDR2 YYNGEE. Trimming removed 3 bases at V and 0 bases at J, with 9 bases between. This CDR3 is 15 amino acids long. CDR3 region: CASSDQGATNEKLFF. As DNA, the CDR3 is TGTGCCAGCAGCGACCAGGGTGCAACTAATGAAAAACTGTTTTTT.

The rearrangement joins TRBV15 to TRBJ2-3; 8 positions match TRBD2. The CDR3 totals 17 residues. The V gene end was trimmed by 0 bases and the J gene end by 5 bases; junction bases not matched to a gene: 10. Per germline, CDR1 LNHNV and CDR2 YYDKDF (reference sequence). CDR3 DNA: TGTGCCACCAGCAGAGAAACTACCGGGACTAGAGAAGATACGCAGTATTTT. Translated: CATSRETTGTREDTQYF.

The CDR3: CASSLGDGYNEQFF. As DNA, the CDR3 is TGCGCCAGCAGCTTGGGGGACGGCTACAATGAGCAGTTCTTC. V is TRBV5-1 and J is TRBJ2-1; D is perhaps TRBD1 or TRBD2 (5 bases each). V was trimmed by 0 bases and J by 3 bases, leaving 7 bases between them. The CDR3 has 14 residues. Germline-derived CDR1 and CDR2 are SGHRS and YFSETQ.

The chain combines TRBV7-2 with TRBJ2-7; no reliable D call. Looked up from germline, CDR1 is SGHTA and CDR2 is FQGNSA. With 1 base removed from V and 2 bases from J, the gap between germline ends came to 6 bases. There are 13 residues in the CDR3. CDR3 DNA: TGTGCCAGCAGCTTAGGTTTTGCCTACGAGCAGTACTTC. Protein sequence: CASSLGFAYEQYF.

This chain joins TRBV2 and TRBJ1-2; D gene unclear. V lost 6 bases and J 7 bases, leaving 12 bases between the germline ends. CDR1 is SNHLY, CDR2 FYNNEI, per germline. CDR3 length: 12 residues. Here the CDR3 reads CASRGGMLGYTF. The CDR3 nucleotides read TGTGCCAGCAGGGGAGGGATGCTTGGCTACACCTTC.

The chain carries TRBV6-1 and TRBJ2-7; perhaps TRBD2 as D (6 bases). The CDR3 has 12 amino acids. V lost 7 bases and J lost 0, with 7 bases in between. Per germline, CDR1 MNHNS and CDR2 SASEGT. CDR3 nucleotide sequence: TGTGCCAGCACGGACTACTCCTACGAGCAGTACTTC. It translates to CASTDYSYEQYF.

In its sample, this clone was seen a few times. The rearrangement joins TRBV4-1 to TRBJ1-2; weak D call: TRBD1 (5 bases). The CDR3 totals 15 residues. The germline gives CDR1 MGHRA, CDR2 YSYEKL. V was shortened by 1 base and J by 7 bases, with 16 bases between the two germline ends. CDR3 bases: TGCGCCAGCAGCCAAGGGGTCAGGGAAGGCCGTGGCTACACCTTC. This encodes CASSQGVREGRGYTF.

The chain combines TRBV15 with TRBJ2-5; D gene unclear. Germline values: CDR1 LNHNV, CDR2 YYDKDF (reference sequence). The CDR3 covers 14 residues. V gave up 1 base and J gave up 1 base, with 7 bases separating them. CDR3 DNA: TGTGCCACCAGCAGAGGTAATCCCCAAGAGACCCAGTACTTC. This encodes CATSRGNPQETQYF.

The chain combines TRBV11-2 with TRBJ2-1; D is possibly TRBD1 (7 bases). CDR3 length: 15 residues. Looked up from germline, CDR1 is SGHAT and CDR2 is FQNNGV. Trimming took 5 bases from V and 4 from J, leaving 15 bases between them. The CDR3 nucleotides read TGTGCCAGCAGCCCCGGGCAGGGGGGTTACAATGAGCAGTTCTTC. Its translation is CASSPGQGGYNEQFF.

The CDR3 region has the DNA TGTGCCAGCAGCCCTGTGACAGCGCCCTATGGCTACACCTTC. This translates into CASSPVTAPYGYTF. The rearrangement uses TRBV6-5 and TRBJ1-2; possible D gene TRBD1, 5 bases. The CDR3 extends over 14 amino acids. The V and J ends lost 6 bases and 4 bases respectively, with 15 bases between them. The V gene's germline CDR1 is MNHEY and CDR2 SVGAGI.

The V and J genes are TRBV19 and TRBJ1-1; D is uncertain. The CDR3 has 15 residues. V was pared by 2 bases and J by 0 bases, with 10 bases between. In germline, CDR1 is LNHDA, CDR2 SQIVND (reference sequence). For the CDR3, the DNA is TGTGCCAGTAGTATATCTAGCTTACTGAACACTGAAGCTTTCTTT. Translated, it gives CASSISSLLNTEAFF.

The V call is TRBV4-3, the J call TRBJ1-1; 9 bases map to TRBD1. CDR1 is LGHNA, CDR2 YSLEER, per germline. Trimming cost V 4 bases and J 1 base; bases outside gene matches: 1. CDR3 length: 14 residues. CDR3 sequence reads: CASSRDRENTEAFF. In DNA, the CDR3 is TGCGCCAGCAGCCGGGACAGGGAGAACACTGAAGCTTTCTTT.

This chain links TRBV11-2 with TRBJ2-5; D possibly corresponds to TRBD2 (6 bases). Germline V gives CDR1 SGHAT, CDR2 FQNNGV. The CDR3 sequence is 14 residues long. V lost 4 bases, J lost 9 bases, and 18 bases lay in between. CDR3 sequence: CASSSFEVWGAQYF. Written as DNA, the CDR3 is TGTGCCAGCAGCTCTTTTGAGGTCTGGGGGGCCCAGTACTTC.

The chain has TRBV5-1 and TRBJ2-2; TRBD1 aligns across 7 bases. The J segment lost 4 bases and the V segment lost 2 bases, leaving 5 bases of the junction unmatched. Germline V gene lookup returns CDR1 SGHRS and CDR2 YFSETQ. This CDR3 has 15 amino acids. The CDR3: CASSFRSGGTGELFF. CDR3 nucleotides: TGCGCCAGCAGCTTTCGCTCAGGGGGCACCGGGGAGCTGTTTTTT. The complete variable domain, with remaining parts taken from reference TRBV5-1 and TRBJ2-2, reads KAGVTQTPRYLIKTRGQQVTLSCSPISGHRSVSWYQQTPGQGLQFLFEYFSETQRNKGNFPGRFSGRQFSNSRSEMNVSTLELGDSALYLCASSFRSGGTGELFFGEGSRLTVL.

This chain connects TRBV29-1 to TRBJ1-1, with a possible D match to TRBD1 (5 bases). V lost 4 bases to trimming and J lost 0 bases, with 12 bases between them. CDR3 length: 14 residues. Germline lookup yields CDR1 SQVTM and CDR2 ANQGSEA. The CDR3: CSVVQGNMNTEAFF. The CDR3 region has the DNA TGCAGCGTTGTTCAGGGAAATATGAACACTGAAGCTTTCTTT.

The genes are TRBV7-2 and TRBJ1-2, with 10 bases identical to TRBD1. Trimming removed 6 bases from V and 2 bases from J; junction bases left unmatched: 3. The CDR3 spans 14 residues. CDR1 and CDR2 from the germline V gene are SGHTA and FQGNSA. CDR3 loop: CASRWDRGNYGYTF. DNA of the CDR3: TGTGCCAGCAGGTGGGACAGGGGAAACTATGGCTACACCTTC. The full variable domain, with the rest looked up from reference TRBV7-2 and TRBJ1-2, is GAGVSQSPSNKVTEKGKDVELRCDPISGHTALYWYRQSLGQGLEFLIYFQGNSAPDKSGLPSDRFSAERTGGSVSTLTIQRTQQEDSAVYLCASRWDRGNYGYTFGSGTRLTVV.

This chain joins TRBV28 and TRBJ2-2; 12 nucleotides agree with TRBD1. The trim removed 5 bases at V and 7 bases at J, leaving 8 bases unmatched. The CDR3 spans 16 residues. Germline V gives CDR1 MDHEN, CDR2 SYDVKM. The CDR3: CASSPPGQGAVGELFF. Here the CDR3 DNA reads TGTGCCAGCAGTCCCCCGGGACAGGGGGCGGTCGGGGAGCTGTTTTTT.

V and J are TRBV2 and TRBJ2-1; D gene ambiguous. Trimming left V 4 bases short and J 0 bases short, with 7 bases between. The CDR3 loop spans 14 amino acids. Germline CDR1 and CDR2: SNHLY and FYNNEI. The CDR3 is CASSGENSYNEQFF. The CDR3 DNA follows: TGTGCCAGCAGTGGTGAAAACTCCTACAATGAGCAGTTCTTC.

The chain links TRBV19 to TRBJ1-6; TRBD1 might be the D (5 bases). The CDR3 has 14 amino acids. V shed 2 bases and J shed 8 bases, with 10 bases lying between them. Germline assignment: CDR1 LNHDA and CDR2 SQIVND (reference sequence). In nucleotides, the CDR3 is TGTGCCAGTAGTATATGGGGGAATGATTCACCCCTCCACTTT. Translated: CASSIWGNDSPLHF.

V gene TRBV5-5 combines with J gene TRBJ2-6, with unresolved D. V lost 0 bases to trimming and J lost 4 bases, with 5 bases between them. Germline V gene sequence: CDR1 SGHKS, CDR2 YYEKEE (reference sequence). This CDR3 contains 14 residues. The DNA for the CDR3 is TGTGCCAGCAGCTTGGCACCCGGGGCCAACGTCCTGACTTTC. Translating it yields CASSLAPGANVLTF.

This clone was found once. V gene TRBV7-2 combines with J gene TRBJ2-1, with 7 bases fitting TRBD2. This CDR3 is built from 16 residues. The V gene's germline CDR1 is SGHTA and CDR2 FQGNSA. J was trimmed by 2 bases and V by 5 bases; bases with no gene match: 9. CDR3 in amino acids: CASSASGTETYNEQFF. In DNA, the CDR3 is TGTGCCAGCAGCGCCAGCGGGACCGAGACCTACAATGAGCAGTTCTTC.

This sequence joins TRBV5-1 and TRBJ1-1; no clear D gene. Trimming removed 0 bases from V and 5 bases from J, with 23 bases in between. From germline, CDR1 is SGHRS and CDR2 YFSETQ. This CDR3 has 18 residues. DNA of the CDR3: TGCGCCAGCAGCTTGGACAGTCCGGGGAGTTTAGGTAAGACTGAAGCTTTCTTT. As protein: CASSLDSPGSLGKTEAFF.

The gene calls are TRBV5-6 and TRBJ1-4; the D is unclear. CDR1 is SGHDT, CDR2 YYEEEE, per germline. Trimming took 5 bases from V and 7 from J, leaving 9 bases between them. This CDR3 is built from 12 residues. The CDR3 spells CASSWRFEKLFF. The CDR3 bases are TGTGCCAGCAGTTGGAGGTTTGAAAAACTGTTTTTT.

This rearrangement joins TRBV28 to TRBJ1-6; D unclear. The CDR3 extends over 12 amino acids. Germline assignment: CDR1 MDHEN and CDR2 SYDVKM. Trimming took off 2 bases at V and 13 bases at J, with 9 bases between the two ends. This CDR3 is CASSLRTTPLHF. For the CDR3, the DNA is TGTGCCAGCAGTTTACGCACTACGCCCCTCCACTTT.

This chain joins TRBV7-9 and TRBJ1-1; 7 bases align to TRBD1. Looked up from germline, CDR1 is SEHNR and CDR2 is FQNEAQ (reference sequence). V lost 4 bases, J lost 4 bases, and 12 bases stayed unmatched. The CDR3 runs 16 residues. In DNA form, the CDR3 reads TGTGCCAGCAGCTCCCGGGGCGGACAGGAGCCCACTGAAGCTTTCTTT. Translated: CASSSRGGQEPTEAFF.